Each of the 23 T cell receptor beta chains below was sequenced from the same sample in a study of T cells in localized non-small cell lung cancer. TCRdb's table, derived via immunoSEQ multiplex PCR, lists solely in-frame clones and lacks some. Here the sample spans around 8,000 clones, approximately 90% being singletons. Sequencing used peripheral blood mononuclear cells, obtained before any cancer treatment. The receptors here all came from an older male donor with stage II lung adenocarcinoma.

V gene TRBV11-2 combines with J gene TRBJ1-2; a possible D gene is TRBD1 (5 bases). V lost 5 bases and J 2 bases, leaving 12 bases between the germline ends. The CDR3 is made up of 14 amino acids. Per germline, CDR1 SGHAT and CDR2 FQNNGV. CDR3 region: CASSPGAGNYGYTF. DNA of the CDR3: TGTGCCAGCAGCCCCGGGGCAGGGAACTATGGCTACACCTTC.

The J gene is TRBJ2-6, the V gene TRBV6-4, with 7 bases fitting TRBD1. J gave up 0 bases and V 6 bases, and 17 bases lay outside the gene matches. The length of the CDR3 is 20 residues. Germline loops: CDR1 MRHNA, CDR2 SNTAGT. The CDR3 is CASSPLGQPAKDSGANVLTF. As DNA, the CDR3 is TGTGCCAGCAGCCCACTGGGACAGCCGGCAAAGGACTCTGGGGCCAACGTCCTGACTTTC.

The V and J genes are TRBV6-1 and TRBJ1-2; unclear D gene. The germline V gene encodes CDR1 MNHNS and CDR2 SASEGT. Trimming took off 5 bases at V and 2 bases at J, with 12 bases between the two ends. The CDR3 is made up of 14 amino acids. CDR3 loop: CASSLWTENYGYTF. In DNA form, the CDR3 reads TGTGCCAGCAGTTTATGGACGGAAAACTATGGCTACACCTTC.

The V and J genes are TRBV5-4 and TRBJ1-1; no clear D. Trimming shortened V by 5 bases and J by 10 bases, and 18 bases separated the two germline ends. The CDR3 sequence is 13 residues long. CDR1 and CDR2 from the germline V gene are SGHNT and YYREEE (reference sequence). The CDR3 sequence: CASRIPGSRVAFF. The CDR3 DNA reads TGTGCCAGCAGGATACCCGGGTCAAGGGTAGCTTTCTTT.

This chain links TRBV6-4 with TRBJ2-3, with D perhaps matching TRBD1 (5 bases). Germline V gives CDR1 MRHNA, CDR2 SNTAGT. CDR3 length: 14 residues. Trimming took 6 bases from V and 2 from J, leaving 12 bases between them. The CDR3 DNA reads TGTGCCAGCAGCCTCTTCAGGGACACAGATACGCAGTATTTT. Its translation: CASSLFRDTDTQYF.

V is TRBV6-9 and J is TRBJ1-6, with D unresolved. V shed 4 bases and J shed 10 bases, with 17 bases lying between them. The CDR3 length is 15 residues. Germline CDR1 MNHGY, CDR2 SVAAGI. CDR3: CASSLVQRSASPLHF. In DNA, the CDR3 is TGTGCCAGCAGTTTAGTACAGCGATCAGCGTCACCCCTCCACTTT.

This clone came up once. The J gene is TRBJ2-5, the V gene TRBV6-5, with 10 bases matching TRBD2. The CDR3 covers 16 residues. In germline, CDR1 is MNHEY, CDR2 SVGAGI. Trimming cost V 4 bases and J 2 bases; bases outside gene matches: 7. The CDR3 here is CASSSGVAGGQETQYF. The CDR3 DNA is TGTGCCAGCAGTTCGGGGGTAGCGGGGGGTCAAGAGACCCAGTACTTC.

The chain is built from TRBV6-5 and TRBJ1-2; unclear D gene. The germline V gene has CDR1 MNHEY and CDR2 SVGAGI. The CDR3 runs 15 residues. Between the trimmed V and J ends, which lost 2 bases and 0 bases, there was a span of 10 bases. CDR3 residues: CASSYGIPSNYGYTF. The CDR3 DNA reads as TGTGCCAGCAGTTACGGGATACCGTCTAACTATGGCTACACCTTC.

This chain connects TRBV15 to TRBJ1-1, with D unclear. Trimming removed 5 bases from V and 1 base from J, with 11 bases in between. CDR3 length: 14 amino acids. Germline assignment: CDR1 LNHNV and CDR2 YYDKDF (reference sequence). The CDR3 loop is CATSPYLGNTEAFF. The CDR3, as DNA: TGTGCCACCAGCCCCTACCTGGGGAACACTGAAGCTTTCTTT.

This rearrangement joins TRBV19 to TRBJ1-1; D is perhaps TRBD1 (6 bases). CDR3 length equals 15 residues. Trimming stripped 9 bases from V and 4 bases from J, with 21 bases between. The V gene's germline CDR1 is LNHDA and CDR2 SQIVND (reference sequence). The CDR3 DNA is TGTGCCAGCTTCGACAGGCCGAATATCCTCACTGAAGCTTTCTTT. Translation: CASFDRPNILTEAFF.

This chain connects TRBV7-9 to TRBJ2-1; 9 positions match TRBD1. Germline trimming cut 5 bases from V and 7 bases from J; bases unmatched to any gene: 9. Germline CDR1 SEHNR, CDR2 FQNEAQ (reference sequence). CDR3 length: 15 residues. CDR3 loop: CASSLDRDRANEQFF. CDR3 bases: TGTGCCAGCAGCCTAGACCGGGACAGGGCAAATGAGCAGTTCTTC.

The chain's CDR3 is CASSEVPGVDQPQHF. The CDR3 nucleotides are TGCGCCAGCAGTGAGGTTCCGGGGGTCGATCAGCCCCAGCATTTT. The V and J genes are TRBV10-1 and TRBJ1-5; perhaps TRBD1 as D (5 bases). The CDR3 has 15 amino acids. CDR1 is WNHNN, CDR2 SYGVQD, per germline (reference sequence). V was shortened by 2 bases and J by 5 bases, with 13 bases between the two germline ends.

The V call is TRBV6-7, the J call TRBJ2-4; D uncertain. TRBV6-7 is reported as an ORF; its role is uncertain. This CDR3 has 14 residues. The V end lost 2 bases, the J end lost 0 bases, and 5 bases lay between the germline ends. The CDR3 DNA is TGTGCCAGCAGTTACCCACTAGCCAAAAACATTCAGTACTTC. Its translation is CASSYPLAKNIQYF.

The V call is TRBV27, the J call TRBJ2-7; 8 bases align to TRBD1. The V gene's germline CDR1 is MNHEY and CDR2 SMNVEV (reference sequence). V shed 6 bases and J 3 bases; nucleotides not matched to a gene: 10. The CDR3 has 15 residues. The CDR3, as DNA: TGTGCCAGCAGCCCCGCGGACAGGGTCAACTACGAGCAGTACTTC. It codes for CASSPADRVNYEQYF.

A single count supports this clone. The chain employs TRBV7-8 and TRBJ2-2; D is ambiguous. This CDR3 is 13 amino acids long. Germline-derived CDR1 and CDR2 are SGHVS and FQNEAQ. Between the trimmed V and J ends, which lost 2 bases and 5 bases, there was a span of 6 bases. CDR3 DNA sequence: TGTGCCAGCAGCTTACTCGAAACCGGGGAGCTGTTTTTT. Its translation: CASSLLETGELFF.

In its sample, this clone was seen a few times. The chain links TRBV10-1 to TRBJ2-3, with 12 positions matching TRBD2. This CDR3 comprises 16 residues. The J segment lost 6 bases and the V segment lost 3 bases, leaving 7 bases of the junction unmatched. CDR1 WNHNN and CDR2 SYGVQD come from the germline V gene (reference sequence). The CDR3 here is CASSELTSGGGDTQYF. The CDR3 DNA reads TGCGCCAGCAGTGAATTGACTAGCGGGGGAGGCGATACGCAGTATTTT.

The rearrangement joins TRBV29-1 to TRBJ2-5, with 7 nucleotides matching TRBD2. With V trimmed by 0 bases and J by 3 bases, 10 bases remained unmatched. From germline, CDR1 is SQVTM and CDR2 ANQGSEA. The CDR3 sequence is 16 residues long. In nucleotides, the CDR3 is TGCAGCGTTGAAGAGCGCTACCGGGACTACAAAGAGACCCAGTACTTC. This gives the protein CSVEERYRDYKETQYF.

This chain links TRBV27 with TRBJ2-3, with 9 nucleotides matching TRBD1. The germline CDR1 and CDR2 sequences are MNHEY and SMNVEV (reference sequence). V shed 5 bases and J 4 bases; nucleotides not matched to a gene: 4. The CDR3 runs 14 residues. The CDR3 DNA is TGTGCCAGCAGTCCACAGGGGGCCTCAGATACGCAGTATTTT. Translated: CASSPQGASDTQYF.

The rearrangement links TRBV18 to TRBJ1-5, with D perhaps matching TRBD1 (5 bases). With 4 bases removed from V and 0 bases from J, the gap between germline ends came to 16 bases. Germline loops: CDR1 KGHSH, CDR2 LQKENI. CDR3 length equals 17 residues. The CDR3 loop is CASSRTNTGASNQPQHF. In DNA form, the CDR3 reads TGTGCCAGCTCACGCACGAATACAGGAGCTAGCAATCAGCCCCAGCATTTT.

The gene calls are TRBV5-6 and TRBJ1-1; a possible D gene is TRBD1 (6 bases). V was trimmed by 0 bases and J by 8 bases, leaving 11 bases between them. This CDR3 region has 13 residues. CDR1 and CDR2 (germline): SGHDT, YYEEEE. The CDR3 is CASSLDVQGEAFF. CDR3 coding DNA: TGTGCCAGCAGCTTGGACGTACAGGGAGAAGCTTTCTTT.

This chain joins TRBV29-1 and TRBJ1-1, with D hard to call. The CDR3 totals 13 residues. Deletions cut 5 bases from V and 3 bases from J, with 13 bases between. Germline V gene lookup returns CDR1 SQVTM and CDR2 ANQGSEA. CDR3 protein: CSVNVQRDTEAFF. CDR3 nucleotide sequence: TGCAGCGTTAACGTCCAGAGGGACACTGAAGCTTTCTTT.

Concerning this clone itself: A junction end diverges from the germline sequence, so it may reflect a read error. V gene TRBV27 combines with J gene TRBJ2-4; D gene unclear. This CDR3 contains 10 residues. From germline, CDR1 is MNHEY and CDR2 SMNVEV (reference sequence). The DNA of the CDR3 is TGTGCCAGCAGTTTATCGGTGGCGGACTTC. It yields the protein CASSLSVADF.

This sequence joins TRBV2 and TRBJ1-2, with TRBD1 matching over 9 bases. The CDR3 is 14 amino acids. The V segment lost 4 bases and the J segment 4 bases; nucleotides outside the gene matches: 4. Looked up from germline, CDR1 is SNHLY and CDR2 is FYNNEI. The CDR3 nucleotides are TGTGCCAGCAGTGGCGGACAGGGGCCCTATGGCTACACCTTC. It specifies CASSGGQGPYGYTF. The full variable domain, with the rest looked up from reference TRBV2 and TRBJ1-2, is EPEVTQTPSHQVTQMGQEVILRCVPISNHLYFYWYRQILGQKVEFLVSFYNNEISEKSEIFDDQFSVERPDGSNFTLKIRSTKLEDSAMYFCASSGGQGPYGYTFGSGTRLTVV.